Listed below are T cell receptor beta chains from one sample, sequenced in a study of blood T cells in healthy people across ages. A single record per CDR3 protein comes from TCRdb applying MiXCR to the 5' RACE reads. The sample lists roughly 1.6 million distinct CDR3 sequences, roughly a third occurring once. Input material: blood. The receptors shown here come from a woman under 40 in good health. Each CDR3 is given without its conserved first and last residue.

V gene	J gene	CDR3 length	CDR3 protein
TRBV29-1	TRBJ1-5	12	GVAVGGAGQPQH
TRBV5-1	TRBJ2-7	12	ASSAGTSGTLGY
TRBV5-1	TRBJ2-7	13	ASTPGGSSSYEQY
TRBV4-1	TRBJ2-5	11	ASSQVGEETQY
TRBV5-1	TRBJ1-1	12	ASSEAGDGTEAF
TRBV11-2	TRBJ2-1	14	ASSLVRGGYYNEQF
TRBV11-2	TRBJ2-7	13	ASSAGAGGPYEQY
TRBV4-1	TRBJ2-3	12	ASSQRLGGDTQY
TRBV7-8	TRBJ1-2	13	ASSLGPNFPDGYT
TRBV14	TRBJ2-7	13	ASSQGQGTPHEQY
TRBV3-1	TRBJ1-2	14	ASSQYPKQGGYGYT
TRBV6-5	TRBJ1-2	12	ASSYQGTGYGYT
TRBV5-1	TRBJ2-7	14	ASSLVRGASLYEQY
TRBV20-1	TRBJ1-1	11	SAGRGRNTEAF
TRBV6-1	TRBJ2-1	14	ASSRGEGLEKNEQF
TRBV29-1	TRBJ2-1	9	SVAAYKEQF
TRBV7-9	TRBJ2-3	16	ASSLTRPARERPDTQY
TRBV24-1	TRBJ2-3	14	ATSGGPGQSTDKQY
TRBV7-2	TRBJ2-3	12	ASSLPRAGDTQY
TRBV27	TRBJ2-1	14	ASSLTGTSGVSEQF
TRBV30	TRBJ2-3	15	AWSVLPHRGNTDTQY
TRBV29-1	TRBJ2-5	12	SVDRKILQETQY
TRBV20-1	TRBJ2-3	15	SARKVSGGLSTDTQY
TRBV12-3/TRBV12-4	TRBJ2-2	13	ASRRPGRDTGELF
TRBV28	TRBJ1-2	14	ASGQSGTLYNYGYT
TRBV28	TRBJ1-5	13	ASSPTSQGNQPQH
TRBV4-1	TRBJ1-2	14	ASRGTLLGILLGYT
TRBV5-1	TRBJ2-7	14	ASSLVGDYLDGEQY
TRBV10-3	TRBJ1-2	10	AASTKEYGYT
TRBV5-1	TRBJ1-1	14	ASSLQGGHLNTEAF
TRBV20-1	TRBJ2-7	11	SAHKSSYYEQY
TRBV6-6	TRBJ1-4	11	ASSDRANEKLF
TRBV20-1	TRBJ1-2	15	SAVERVNSAYIYGYT
TRBV20-1	TRBJ2-4	17	SAEKRLGETASPADIQY
TRBV20-1	TRBJ2-1	13	SAKRGTGNFHEQF
TRBV27	TRBJ1-5	11	ASSWGIGQPQH
TRBV25-1	TRBJ2-7	11	ASSARSNYEQY
TRBV11-2	TRBJ2-3	14	ASSSGGNRGTDTQY
TRBV3-1	TRBJ2-6	13	ASSPRTAGANVLT
TRBV20-1	TRBJ2-7	15	SARGRLAGVQSYEQY
TRBV29-1	TRBJ1-1	11	SVANRGNTEAF
TRBV29-1	TRBJ1-2	10	SVAAGHLGYT
TRBV5-1	TRBJ2-3	12	ASSGGGLADTQY
TRBV5-8	.	14	ASSHRLGKGIDEQY
TRBV6-6	TRBJ1-1	14	ASGRGDMATGTEAF
TRBV30	TRBJ2-2	11	AWSVWDTGELF
TRBV13	TRBJ1-1	11	ASSLGPRAEAF
TRBV4-1	TRBJ2-1	13	ASSQEAIQYNEQF
TRBV12-3/TRBV12-4	TRBJ2-1	13	ASILRTGGSNEQF
TRBV20-1	TRBJ2-3	11	SAAGALTDTQY
TRBV10-3	TRBJ2-2	13	AISLGQANTGELF
TRBV12-3/TRBV12-4	TRBJ2-7	13	ASSPLTLSSYEQY
TRBV5-6	TRBJ2-7	13	ASSLMDRASYEQY